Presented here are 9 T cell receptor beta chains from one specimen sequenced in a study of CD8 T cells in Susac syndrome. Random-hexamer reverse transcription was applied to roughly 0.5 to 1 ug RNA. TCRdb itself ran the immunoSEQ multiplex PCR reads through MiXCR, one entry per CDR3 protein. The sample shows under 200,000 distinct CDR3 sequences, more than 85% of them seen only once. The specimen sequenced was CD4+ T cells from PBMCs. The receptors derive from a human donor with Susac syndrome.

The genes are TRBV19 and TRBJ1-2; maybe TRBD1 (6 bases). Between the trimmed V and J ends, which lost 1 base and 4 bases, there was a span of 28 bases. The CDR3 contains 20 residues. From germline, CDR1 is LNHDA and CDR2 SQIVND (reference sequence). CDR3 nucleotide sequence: TGTGCCAGTAGTATAGTTTCCCTAATCACCGGGACACGGAGCGTCTATGGCTACACCTTC. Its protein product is CASSIVSLITGTRSVYGYTF.

The CDR3 DNA reads TGTGCCAGCAGTCCAGGGGGGGCCACTGAAGCTTTCTTT. Translating gives CASSPGGATEAFF. The chain employs TRBV12-3 or TRBV12-4 and TRBJ1-1; 7 nucleotides agree with TRBD1. The length of the CDR3 is 13 residues. J lost 4 bases, V lost 5 bases, and 4 bases had no gene match.

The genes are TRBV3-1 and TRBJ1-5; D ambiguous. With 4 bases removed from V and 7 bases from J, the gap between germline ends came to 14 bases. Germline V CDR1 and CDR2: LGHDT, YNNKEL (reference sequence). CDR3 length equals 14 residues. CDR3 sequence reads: CASSPERERQPQHF. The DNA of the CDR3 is TGTGCCAGCAGCCCAGAAAGAGAACGGCAGCCCCAGCATTTT.

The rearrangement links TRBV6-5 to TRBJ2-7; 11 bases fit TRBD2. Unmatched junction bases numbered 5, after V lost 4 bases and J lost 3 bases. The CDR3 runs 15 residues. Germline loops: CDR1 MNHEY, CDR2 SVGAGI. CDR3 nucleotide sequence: TGTGCCAGCAGTTTTCTAGCGGGAGGTGACTACGAGCAGTACTTC. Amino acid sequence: CASSFLAGGDYEQYF.

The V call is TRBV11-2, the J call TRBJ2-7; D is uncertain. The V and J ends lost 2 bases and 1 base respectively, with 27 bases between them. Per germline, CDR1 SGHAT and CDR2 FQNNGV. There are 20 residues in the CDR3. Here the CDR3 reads CASSLRFRWLASGQSYEQYF. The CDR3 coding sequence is TGTGCCAGCAGCTTAAGGTTCAGGTGGTTGGCGAGTGGGCAGTCCTACGAGCAGTACTTC.

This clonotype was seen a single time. CDR3 in amino acids: CASTTDQGFVYEQYF. The CDR3 DNA reads as TGTGCCAGCACCACGGACCAGGGATTCGTCTACGAGCAGTACTTC. V gene TRBV5-4 combines with J gene TRBJ2-7; possibly TRBD1 for D (5 bases). V was trimmed by 6 bases and J by 3 bases, leaving 19 bases between them. CDR1 SGHNT and CDR2 YYREEE come from the germline V gene (reference sequence). The CDR3 has 15 residues.

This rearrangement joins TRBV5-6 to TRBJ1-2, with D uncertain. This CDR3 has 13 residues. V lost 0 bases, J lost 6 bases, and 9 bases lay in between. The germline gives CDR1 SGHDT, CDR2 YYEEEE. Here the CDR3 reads CASSLVPVNGYTF. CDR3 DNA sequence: TGTGCCAGCAGCTTGGTGCCAGTCAATGGCTACACCTTC.

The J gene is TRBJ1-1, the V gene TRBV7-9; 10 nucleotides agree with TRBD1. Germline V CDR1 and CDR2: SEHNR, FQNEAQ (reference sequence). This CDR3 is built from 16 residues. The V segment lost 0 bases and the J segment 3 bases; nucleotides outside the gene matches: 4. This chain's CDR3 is CASSLAGQGDYTEAFF. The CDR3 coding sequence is TGTGCCAGCAGCTTAGCCGGACAGGGGGACTACACTGAAGCTTTCTTT.

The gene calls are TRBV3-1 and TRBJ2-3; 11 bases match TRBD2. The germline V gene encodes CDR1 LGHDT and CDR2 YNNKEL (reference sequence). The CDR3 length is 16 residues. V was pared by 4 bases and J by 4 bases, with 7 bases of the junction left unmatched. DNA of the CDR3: TGTGCCAGCAGCCCCTTAGCGGGAGGGCCTTCAGATACGCAGTATTTT. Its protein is CASSPLAGGPSDTQYF.